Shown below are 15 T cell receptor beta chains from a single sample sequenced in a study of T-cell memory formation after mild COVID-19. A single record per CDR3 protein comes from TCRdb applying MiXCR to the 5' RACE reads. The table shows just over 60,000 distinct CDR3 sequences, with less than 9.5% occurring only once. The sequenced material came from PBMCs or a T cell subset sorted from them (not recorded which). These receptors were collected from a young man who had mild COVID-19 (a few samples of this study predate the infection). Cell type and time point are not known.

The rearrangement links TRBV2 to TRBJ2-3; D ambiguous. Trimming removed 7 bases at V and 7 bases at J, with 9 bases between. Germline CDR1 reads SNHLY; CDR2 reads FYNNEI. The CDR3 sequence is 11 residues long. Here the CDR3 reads CASKAANTQYF. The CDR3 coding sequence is TGTGCCAGCAAGGCCGCGAATACGCAGTATTTT.

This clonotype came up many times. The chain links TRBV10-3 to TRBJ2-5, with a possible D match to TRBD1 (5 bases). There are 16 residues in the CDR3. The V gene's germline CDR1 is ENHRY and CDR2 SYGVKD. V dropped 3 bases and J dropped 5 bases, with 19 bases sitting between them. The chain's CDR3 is CAISDKGREGYETQYF. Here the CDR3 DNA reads TGTGCCATCAGTGACAAGGGCAGGGAAGGGTACGAGACCCAGTACTTC.

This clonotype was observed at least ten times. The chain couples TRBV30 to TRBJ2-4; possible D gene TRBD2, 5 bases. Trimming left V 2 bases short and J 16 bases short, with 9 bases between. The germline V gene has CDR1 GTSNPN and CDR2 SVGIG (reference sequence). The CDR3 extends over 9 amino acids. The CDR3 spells CAWSRGIYF. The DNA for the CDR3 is TGTGCCTGGAGTCGAGGGATTTACTTC.

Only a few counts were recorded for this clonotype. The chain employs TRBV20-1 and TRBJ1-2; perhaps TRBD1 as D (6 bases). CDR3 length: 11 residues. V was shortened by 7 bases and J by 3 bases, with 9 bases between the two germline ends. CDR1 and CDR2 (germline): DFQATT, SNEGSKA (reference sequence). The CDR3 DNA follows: TGCAGTGTTCACAGGGACTATGGCTACACCTTC. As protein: CSVHRDYGYTF.

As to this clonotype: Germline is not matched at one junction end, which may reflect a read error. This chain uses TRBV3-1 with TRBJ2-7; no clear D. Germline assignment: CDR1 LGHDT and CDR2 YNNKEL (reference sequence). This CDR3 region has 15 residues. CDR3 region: CASRQGPGGFYEQYF. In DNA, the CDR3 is TGTGCCAGCAGGCAAGGACCGGGCGGATTCTACGAGCAGTACTTC.

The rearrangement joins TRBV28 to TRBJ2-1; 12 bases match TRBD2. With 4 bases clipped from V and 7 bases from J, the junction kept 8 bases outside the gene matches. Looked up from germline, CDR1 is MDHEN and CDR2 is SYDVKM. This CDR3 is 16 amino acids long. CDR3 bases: TGTGCCAGCAGTTCTGCCGGACTAGCGGGGCGGAATGAGCAGTTCTTC. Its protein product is CASSSAGLAGRNEQFF.

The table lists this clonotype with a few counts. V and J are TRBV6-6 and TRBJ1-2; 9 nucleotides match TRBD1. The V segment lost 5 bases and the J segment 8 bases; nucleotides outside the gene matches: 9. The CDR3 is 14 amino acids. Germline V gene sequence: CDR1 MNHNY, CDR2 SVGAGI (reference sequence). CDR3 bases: TGTGCCAGCAGTCCCCCGGACAGGGGCCACGGCTACACCTTC. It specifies CASSPPDRGHGYTF.

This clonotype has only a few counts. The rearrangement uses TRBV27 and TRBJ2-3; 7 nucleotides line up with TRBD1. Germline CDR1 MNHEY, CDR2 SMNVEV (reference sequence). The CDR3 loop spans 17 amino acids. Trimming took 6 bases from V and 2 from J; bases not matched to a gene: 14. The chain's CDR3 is CASSTPTGRPNTDTQYF. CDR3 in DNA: TGTGCCAGCAGCACCCCGACAGGGCGCCCTAACACAGATACGCAGTATTTT.

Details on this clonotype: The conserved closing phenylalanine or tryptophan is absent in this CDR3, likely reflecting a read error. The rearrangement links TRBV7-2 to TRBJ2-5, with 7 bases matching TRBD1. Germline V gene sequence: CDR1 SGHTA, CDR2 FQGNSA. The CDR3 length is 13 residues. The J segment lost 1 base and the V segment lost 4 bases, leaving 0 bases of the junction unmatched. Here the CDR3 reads CASSWDSQETQYL. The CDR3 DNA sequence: TGTGCCAGCAGCTGGGACAGCCAAGAGACCCAGTACCTC.

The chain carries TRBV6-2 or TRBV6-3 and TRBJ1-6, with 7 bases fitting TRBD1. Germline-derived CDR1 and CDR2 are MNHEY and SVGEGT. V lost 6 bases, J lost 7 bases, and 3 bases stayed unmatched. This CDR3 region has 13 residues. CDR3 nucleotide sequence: TGTGCCAGCAGACAGGGGTGGAATTCACCCCTCCACTTT. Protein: CASRQGWNSPLHF.

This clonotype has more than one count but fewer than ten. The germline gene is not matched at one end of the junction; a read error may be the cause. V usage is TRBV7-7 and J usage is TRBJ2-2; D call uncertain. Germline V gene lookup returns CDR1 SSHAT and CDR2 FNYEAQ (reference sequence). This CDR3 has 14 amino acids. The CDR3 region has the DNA TGTGCTAGCAGCCCATGGCCCGCTACCGGGGAGCTGTTTTTT. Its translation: CASSPWPATGELFF.

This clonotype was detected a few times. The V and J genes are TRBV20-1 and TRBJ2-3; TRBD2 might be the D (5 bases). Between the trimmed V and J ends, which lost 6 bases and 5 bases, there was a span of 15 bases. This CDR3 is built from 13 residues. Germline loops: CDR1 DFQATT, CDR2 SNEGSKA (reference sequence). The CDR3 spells CSAPPGREDTQYF. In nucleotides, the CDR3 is TGCAGTGCCCCTCCAGGTCGGGAAGATACGCAGTATTTT.

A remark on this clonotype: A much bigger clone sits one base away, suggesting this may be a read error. In DNA, the CDR3 is TGTGACAGCAGCGATCCCGGGACAGGGCTATACGAGCAGTACTTC. This encodes CDSSDPGTGLYEQYF. The V gene is TRBV6-2 or TRBV6-3, the J gene TRBJ2-7, with 9 bases matching TRBD1. This CDR3 is built from 15 residues. The V gene's germline CDR1 is MNHEY and CDR2 SVGEGT.

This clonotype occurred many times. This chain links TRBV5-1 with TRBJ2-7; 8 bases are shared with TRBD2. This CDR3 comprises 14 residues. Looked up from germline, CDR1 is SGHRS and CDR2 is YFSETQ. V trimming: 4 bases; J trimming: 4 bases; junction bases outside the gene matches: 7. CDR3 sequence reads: CASSQGLVSYEQYF. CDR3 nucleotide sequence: TGCGCCAGCAGCCAGGGACTAGTCTCGTACGAGCAGTACTTC. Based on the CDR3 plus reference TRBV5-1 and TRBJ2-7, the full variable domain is KAGVTQTPRYLIKTRGQQVTLSCSPISGHRSVSWYQQTPGQGLQFLFEYFSETQRNKGNFPGRFSGRQFSNSRSEMNVSTLELGDSALYLCASSQGLVSYEQYFGPGTRLTVT.

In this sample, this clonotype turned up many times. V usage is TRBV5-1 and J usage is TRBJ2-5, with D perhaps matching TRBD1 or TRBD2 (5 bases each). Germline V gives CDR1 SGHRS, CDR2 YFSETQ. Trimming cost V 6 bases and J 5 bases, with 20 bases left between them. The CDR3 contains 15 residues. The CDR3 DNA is TGCGCCAGCACAGAGGGACCGGGGTGGATGGAGACCCAGTACTTC. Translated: CASTEGPGWMETQYF.